Listed here are 14 T cell receptor beta chains from one sample, sequenced in a study of blood T cell repertoires in COVID-19. Using immunoSEQ multiplex PCR, the repertoire was profiled, and TCRdb retains in-frame clones only, with some absent. This table has 70,000 or so clones, about 92% appearing once. The sample consisted of peripheral blood. These receptor sequences come from a human donor in a cohort sampled during active COVID-19.

V usage is TRBV6-1 and J usage is TRBJ2-7; 8 bases are shared with TRBD1. This CDR3 is 15 amino acids long. The trim removed 0 bases at V and 6 bases at J, leaving 7 bases unmatched. Germline CDR1 reads MNHNS; CDR2 reads SASEGT. CDR3 in amino acids: CASSEAGTGGREQYF. The CDR3 coding sequence is TGTGCCAGCAGTGAAGCTGGGACAGGAGGGCGCGAGCAGTACTTC.

The chain carries TRBV4-1 and TRBJ1-6, with 8 bases identical to TRBD1. The CDR3 loop spans 14 amino acids. V lost 1 base to trimming and J lost 13 bases; unmatched junction nucleotides: 6. Per the germline V gene, CDR1 is MGHRA and CDR2 is YSYEKL. This chain's CDR3 is CASSQGTGNDPLHF. The CDR3 DNA follows: TGCGCCAGCAGCCAAGGGACAGGGAATGATCCCCTCCACTTT.

This clone is a singleton in its sample. CDR3 DNA sequence: TGTGCCAGCAGTGTACACAGGGGGAATCAGCCCCAGCATTTT. Amino acid sequence: CASSVHRGNQPQHF. The J gene is TRBJ1-5, the V gene TRBV2, with 8 nucleotides matching TRBD1. The CDR3 contains 14 residues. V shed 4 bases and J 4 bases; nucleotides not matched to a gene: 3. Germline V gene data show CDR1 as SNHLY and CDR2 as FYNNEI.

The V gene is TRBV27, the J gene TRBJ2-5; TRBD2 agrees at 12 bases. Germline-derived CDR1 and CDR2 are MNHEY and SMNVEV (reference sequence). With 4 bases clipped from V and 3 bases from J, the junction kept 6 bases outside the gene matches. The CDR3 covers 16 residues. The CDR3 sequence: CASSWTSGTGEETQYF. The CDR3 nucleotides are TGTGCCAGCAGTTGGACTAGCGGGACTGGAGAAGAGACCCAGTACTTC.

This clone was detected once. V is TRBV9 and J is TRBJ2-3, with TRBD2 identical over 7 bases. Germline CDR1 reads SGDLS; CDR2 reads YYNGEE. There are 15 residues in the CDR3. V trimming: 4 bases; J trimming: 1 base; junction bases outside the gene matches: 6. In DNA form, the CDR3 reads TGTGCCAGCAGCAGGGAGGGATTCCGCACAGATACGCAGTATTTT. Translating gives CASSREGFRTDTQYF.

The chain carries TRBV9 and TRBJ2-7; weak D call: TRBD2 (7 bases). The CDR3 is 14 amino acids. Trimming took 1 base from V and 6 from J, leaving 14 bases between them. CDR1 is SGDLS, CDR2 YYNGEE, per germline. This chain's CDR3 is CASSVTQGGGEQYF. CDR3 nucleotide sequence: TGTGCCAGCAGCGTAACACAGGGAGGGGGCGAGCAGTACTTC.

This chain joins TRBV7-2 and TRBJ2-5, with 8 bases that match TRBD2. The CDR3 contains 17 residues. The V segment lost 5 bases and the J segment 4 bases; nucleotides outside the gene matches: 15. The V gene's germline CDR1 is SGHTA and CDR2 FQGNSA. The CDR3 bases are TGTGCCAGCAGCCCCCTTTCCTCTAGCGGGTTCAGAGAGACCCAGTACTTC. Protein product: CASSPLSSSGFRETQYF. Full variable domain (outside the CDR3, taken from reference TRBV7-2 and TRBJ2-5): GAGVSQSPSNKVTEKGKDVELRCDPISGHTALYWYRQSLGQGLEFLIYFQGNSAPDKSGLPSDRFSAERTGGSVSTLTIQRTQQEDSAVYLCASSPLSSSGFRETQYFGPGTRLLVL.

This clone was seen a handful of times. The chain joins TRBV3-1 (or the pseudogene TRBV3-2) to TRBJ1-2, with TRBD1 matching 8 bases. This CDR3 is 14 amino acids long. Trimming at V came to 3 bases and at J to 5 bases, leaving 5 bases not matched to a gene. Germline CDR1 LGHDT, CDR2 YNNKEL (reference sequence). CDR3 sequence: CASSQVDRGYGYTF. CDR3 nucleotides: TGTGCCAGCAGCCAGGTCGACAGGGGTTATGGCTACACCTTC.

The chain joins TRBV6-1 to TRBJ1-6; a possible D gene is TRBD1 (5 bases). CDR3 length: 14 amino acids. Trimming shortened V by 2 bases and J by 12 bases, and 14 bases separated the two germline ends. The germline gives CDR1 MNHNS, CDR2 SASEGT. The CDR3 region is CASSESGGPLPLHF. The DNA of the CDR3 is TGTGCCAGCAGTGAATCGGGGGGTCCATTACCCCTCCACTTT.

This rearrangement joins TRBV10-3 to TRBJ1-2; 7 bases are a match to TRBD1. J lost 4 bases, V lost 0 bases, and 17 bases had no gene match. Germline V gene lookup returns CDR1 ENHRY and CDR2 SYGVKD. The CDR3 runs 19 residues. In nucleotides, the CDR3 is TGTGCCATCAGTGAGTCGCTTCTCACGGGACAGCTAGTTGGCTATGGCTACACCTTC. It codes for CAISESLLTGQLVGYGYTF.

The rearrangement links TRBV27 to TRBJ1-6, with a tentative D call TRBD1 (6 bases). Deletions cut 5 bases from V and 10 bases from J, with 15 bases between. Per the germline V gene, CDR1 is MNHEY and CDR2 is SMNVEV (reference sequence). CDR3 length equals 14 residues. CDR3 loop: CASSRGGAWSPLHF. The CDR3 DNA reads as TGTGCCAGCAGTAGGGGGGGCGCCTGGTCACCCCTCCACTTT.

This rearrangement joins TRBV19 to TRBJ2-5; 9 bases agree with TRBD2. The V gene's germline CDR1 is LNHDA and CDR2 SQIVND (reference sequence). The CDR3 is 14 residues long. V lost 8 bases, J lost 5 bases, and 9 bases stayed unmatched. The CDR3 region is CASRPTAGGETQYF. As DNA, the CDR3 is TGTGCCAGTCGCCCCACGGCGGGGGGGGAGACCCAGTACTTC.

The chain employs TRBV2 and TRBJ2-6; TRBD2 agrees at 8 bases. Germline values: CDR1 SNHLY, CDR2 FYNNEI. The CDR3 length is 17 residues. V was clipped by 6 bases and J by 2 bases; unmatched bases: 9. CDR3 loop: CASSLPGLATGANVLTF. The CDR3 DNA follows: TGTGCCAGCAGCCTCCCCGGACTAGCCACTGGGGCCAACGTCCTGACTTTC.

The chain has TRBV5-4 and TRBJ2-7, with 11 bases fitting TRBD2. With V trimmed by 4 bases and J by 2 bases, 5 bases remained unmatched. This CDR3 has 15 amino acids. CDR1 and CDR2 from the germline V gene are SGHNT and YYREEE (reference sequence). CDR3 region: CASSMGTSGAYEQYF. The CDR3 DNA is TGTGCCAGCAGCATGGGGACTAGCGGAGCCTACGAGCAGTACTTC.